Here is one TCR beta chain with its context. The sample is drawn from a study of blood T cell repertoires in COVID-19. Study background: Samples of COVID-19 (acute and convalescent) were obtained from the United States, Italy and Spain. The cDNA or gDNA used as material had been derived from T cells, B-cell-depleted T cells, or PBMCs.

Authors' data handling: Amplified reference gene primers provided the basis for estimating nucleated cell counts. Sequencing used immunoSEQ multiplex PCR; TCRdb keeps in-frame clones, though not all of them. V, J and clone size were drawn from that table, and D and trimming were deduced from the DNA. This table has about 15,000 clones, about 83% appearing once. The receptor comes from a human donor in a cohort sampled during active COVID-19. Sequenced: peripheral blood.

The CDR3 region is CASSDFGTSSYEQYF. In DNA form, the CDR3 reads TGTGCCAGCAGTGACTTCGGGACTAGCTCTTACGAGCAGTACTTC. The V gene is TRBV6-6, the J gene TRBJ2-7; TRBD2 matches at 9 bases. The CDR3 length is 15 residues. Germline trimming cut 5 bases from V and 4 bases from J; bases unmatched to any gene: 9. Germline CDR1 and CDR2: MNHNY and SVGAGI (reference sequence).